This entry lists 20 T cell receptor beta chains sequenced from one sample in a study. MiXCR, applied by TCRdb to the 5' RACE reads, yields one record per CDR3 protein. Altogether 30,000 or so distinct CDR3 sequences are present, roughly a quarter being singletons, with the ten largest covering 4.3%. Sequences were obtained from memory CD4+ T cells sorted from blood. Regarding subset: memory CD4+ T cells, CD4+CD45RO+CD25-. Every receptor here comes from a female donor with breast cancer.

This clonotype was observed a few times. V usage is TRBV27 and J usage is TRBJ2-3; TRBD2 agrees at 8 bases. With V trimmed by 6 bases and J by 0 bases, 8 bases remained unmatched. Germline V gene data show CDR1 as MNHEY and CDR2 as SMNVEV (reference sequence). CDR3 length: 16 amino acids. In nucleotides, the CDR3 is TGTGCCAGCAGCCTTAGCGGGGTCGCTAGCACAGATACGCAGTATTTT. Protein: CASSLSGVASTDTQYF.

This clonotype is medium-sized in the sample. The chain couples TRBV4-1 to TRBJ2-7; 7 nucleotides agree with TRBD2. Per the germline V gene, CDR1 is MGHRA and CDR2 is YSYEKL. There are 15 residues in the CDR3. Unmatched junction bases numbered 9, after V lost 4 bases and J lost 3 bases. As DNA, the CDR3 is TGCGCCAGCAGCCTAAAGCGGGGCTACAACTACGAGCAGTACTTC. Its protein product is CASSLKRGYNYEQYF.

This clonotype was seen many times. The chain carries TRBV27 and TRBJ2-1; 10 bases line up with TRBD1. CDR1 MNHEY and CDR2 SMNVEV come from the germline V gene (reference sequence). Unmatched junction bases numbered 9, after V lost 10 bases and J lost 6 bases. This CDR3 has 14 amino acids. The CDR3 loop is CATSVDRGVNEQFF. The CDR3 region has the DNA TGTGCCACCTCAGTGGACAGGGGGGTCAATGAGCAGTTCTTC.

Worth noting for this clonotype: A much larger clone is a single base away; this may be a read error. The DNA of the CDR3 is TGCAGTACCATACATCCGACAGGGACGGATTCACCCCTCCACTTT. Translating gives CSTIHPTGTDSPLHF. This chain uses TRBV20-1 with TRBJ1-6; 7 nucleotides align to TRBD1. V lost 8 bases to trimming and J lost 8 bases; unmatched junction nucleotides: 15. CDR3 length: 15 amino acids. In germline, CDR1 is DFQATT, CDR2 SNEGSKA (reference sequence).

This clonotype was observed at least ten times. This CDR3 is CASSTDRASSYEQYF. CDR3 bases: TGTGCCAGCAGTACAGACAGGGCCAGCTCCTACGAGCAGTACTTC. The chain links TRBV12-3 or TRBV12-4 to TRBJ2-7; 7 bases are a match to TRBD1. The trim removed 5 bases at V and 0 bases at J, leaving 7 bases unmatched. This CDR3 is built from 15 residues.

This clonotype has a count of ten or more. The genes are TRBV27 and TRBJ2-5, with a weak D call TRBD2 (6 bases). Between the trimmed V and J ends, which lost 5 bases and 0 bases, there was a span of 10 bases. The germline V gene encodes CDR1 MNHEY and CDR2 SMNVEV (reference sequence). This CDR3 contains 14 residues. CDR3 protein: CASSPGTHQETQYF. The CDR3 region has the DNA TGTGCCAGCAGTCCCGGGACTCACCAAGAGACCCAGTACTTC.

This clonotype has ten or more counts. The chain has TRBV28 and TRBJ1-2; D gene unclear. This CDR3 has 16 amino acids. CDR1 is MDHEN, CDR2 SYDVKM, per germline. V shed 5 bases and J shed 2 bases, with 18 bases lying between them. CDR3: CASSPLRYNYNYGYTF. As DNA, the CDR3 is TGTGCCAGCAGTCCACTCCGGTACAACTACAACTATGGCTACACCTTC.

J is TRBJ2-2 and V is TRBV5-1; 13 nucleotides agree with TRBD2. The germline V gene has CDR1 SGHRS and CDR2 YFSETQ. With V trimmed by 4 bases and J by 5 bases, 5 bases remained unmatched. The CDR3 spans 16 residues. CDR3 sequence: CASSPRLAGGTGELFF. The CDR3 nucleotides read TGCGCCAGCAGCCCGAGACTAGCGGGAGGAACCGGGGAGCTGTTTTTT.

A few counts support this clonotype. The rearrangement uses TRBV7-9 and TRBJ2-1, with 11 positions matching TRBD2. The CDR3 sequence is 15 residues long. J lost 6 bases, V lost 5 bases, and 6 bases had no gene match. CDR1 and CDR2 from the germline V gene are SEHNR and FQNEAQ (reference sequence). CDR3 DNA: TGTGCCAGCAGCCCTCGACTAGCGGGGTCCAATGAGCAGTTCTTC. Its translation: CASSPRLAGSNEQFF.

The chain uses TRBV9 and TRBJ2-6; the D is unclear. In germline, CDR1 is SGDLS, CDR2 YYNGEE. The V and J ends lost 4 bases and 0 bases respectively, with 26 bases between them. The CDR3 runs to 21 residues. The CDR3 loop is CASSTSRPRPPTPSGANVLTF. The CDR3 DNA follows: TGTGCCAGCAGCACCAGCCGGCCCAGGCCCCCGACCCCCTCTGGGGCCAACGTCCTGACTTTC.

The chain links TRBV7-2 to TRBJ1-6; D is ambiguous. The germline V and J ends were trimmed by 7 bases and 9 bases, with 19 bases remaining between them. This CDR3 comprises 15 residues. In germline, CDR1 is SGHTA, CDR2 FQGNSA. The CDR3 here is CASTSLRSSGSPLHF. CDR3 nucleotides: TGTGCCAGCACGAGTCTCCGGTCTTCTGGTTCACCCCTCCACTTT.

This clonotype was recorded at least ten times. This chain links TRBV27 with TRBJ1-6; a weak D match, TRBD1 (5 bases). The CDR3 is 14 residues long. CDR1 and CDR2 from the germline V gene are MNHEY and SMNVEV (reference sequence). The V and J ends lost 1 base and 6 bases respectively, with 7 bases between them. The CDR3 region is CASSLLGRNSPLHF. The CDR3 region has the DNA TGTGCCAGCAGTTTATTGGGACGTAATTCACCCCTCCACTTT.

This clonotype was counted at least ten times. Here the CDR3 DNA reads TGTGCCAGCAGCGTAGGGAGCGGTAGGGAGACCCAGTACTTC. This gives the protein CASSVGSGRETQYF. This sequence joins TRBV9 and TRBJ2-5, with D perhaps matching TRBD2 (5 bases). V was cut by 0 bases and J by 5 bases, with 11 bases left in between. The CDR3 is made up of 14 amino acids. The germline V gene has CDR1 SGDLS and CDR2 YYNGEE.

This clonotype was detected a few times. The rearrangement uses TRBV15 and TRBJ2-4; no firm D call. Germline loops: CDR1 LNHNV, CDR2 YYDKDF (reference sequence). The CDR3 covers 15 residues. V lost 0 bases and J 0 bases, leaving 6 bases between the germline ends. The CDR3 here is CATSRDWVAKNIQYF. The CDR3 DNA sequence: TGTGCCACCAGCAGAGACTGGGTAGCCAAAAACATTCAGTACTTC.

This clonotype was seen only a few times. The rearrangement joins TRBV27 to TRBJ2-7; D remains unclear. This CDR3 comprises 12 residues. Germline values: CDR1 MNHEY, CDR2 SMNVEV (reference sequence). V dropped 2 bases and J dropped 4 bases, with 6 bases sitting between them. The CDR3, as DNA: TGTGCCAGCAGTTTAAATAATTACGAGCAGTACTTC. This encodes CASSLNNYEQYF.

Of note for this clonotype: A much more abundant neighbour one base away suggests this may be a read error. The CDR3 ends on some other residue instead of the conserved phenylalanine or tryptophan, so this is likely a read error. The J gene is TRBJ2-1, the V gene TRBV12-3 or TRBV12-4; D is ambiguous. Between the trimmed V and J ends, which lost 2 bases and 4 bases, there was a span of 3 bases. The CDR3 is made up of 12 amino acids. The CDR3 sequence: CASSLRYNEQFS. Written as DNA, the CDR3 is TGTGCCAGCAGTTTACGGTACAATGAGCAGTTCTCC.

The chain links TRBV6-1 to TRBJ1-1, with a weak D call TRBD1 (6 bases). The CDR3 sequence is 11 residues long. Trimming took off 7 bases at V and 7 bases at J, with 10 bases between the two ends. Per the germline V gene, CDR1 is MNHNS and CDR2 is SASEGT. This CDR3 reads CASNREVEAFF. The CDR3 nucleotides are TGTGCCAGCAACAGGGAAGTTGAAGCTTTCTTT.

As to this clonotype: This could be a read error, since a much larger clone is one nucleotide away. V usage is TRBV4-1 and J usage is TRBJ2-1; no firm D call. V was cut by 1 base and J by 4 bases, with 14 bases left in between. Germline CDR1 reads MGHRA; CDR2 reads YSYEKL. The CDR3 loop spans 16 amino acids. The CDR3 bases are TGCGCCAGCAGCCAAGTACTAACGGAGAAATACAATGAGCAGTTCTTC. Translated: CASSQVLTEKYNEQFF.

The chain employs TRBV9 and TRBJ1-2; 7 bases match TRBD1. Germline V CDR1 and CDR2: SGDLS, YYNGEE. V lost 7 bases and J lost 8; bases outside the gene matches: 5. CDR3 length: 11 residues. This CDR3 is CASGKGGGYTF. CDR3 bases: TGTGCCAGCGGAAAAGGGGGCGGCTACACCTTC.

This clonotype was observed a handful of times. Germline and junction disagree at one end, which may indicate a read error. The chain is built from TRBV7-6 and TRBJ2-1; D is possibly TRBD1 or TRBD2 (5 bases each). The germline V gene encodes CDR1 SGHVS and CDR2 FNYEAQ. This CDR3 region has 13 residues. CDR3 loop: CASSPAYRDRSIF. CDR3 nucleotides: TGTGCCAGCAGCCCTGCCTACCGGGACCGCTCGATCTTC.